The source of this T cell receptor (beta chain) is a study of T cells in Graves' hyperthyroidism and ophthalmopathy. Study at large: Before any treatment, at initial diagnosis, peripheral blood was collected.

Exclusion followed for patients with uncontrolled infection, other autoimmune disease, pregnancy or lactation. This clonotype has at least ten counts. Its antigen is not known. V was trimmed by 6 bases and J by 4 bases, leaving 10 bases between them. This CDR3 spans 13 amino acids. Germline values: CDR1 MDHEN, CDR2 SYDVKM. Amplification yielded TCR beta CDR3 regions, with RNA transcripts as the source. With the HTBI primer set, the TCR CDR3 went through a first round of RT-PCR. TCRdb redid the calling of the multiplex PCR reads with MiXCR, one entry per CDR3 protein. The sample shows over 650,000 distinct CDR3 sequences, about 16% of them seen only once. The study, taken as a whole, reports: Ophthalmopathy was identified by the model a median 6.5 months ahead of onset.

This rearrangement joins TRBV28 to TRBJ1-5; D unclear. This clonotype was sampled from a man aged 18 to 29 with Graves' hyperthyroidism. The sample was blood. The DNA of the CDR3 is TGTGCCAGCAGCCTGACAATGAATCAGCCCCAGCATTTT. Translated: CASSLTMNQPQHF.